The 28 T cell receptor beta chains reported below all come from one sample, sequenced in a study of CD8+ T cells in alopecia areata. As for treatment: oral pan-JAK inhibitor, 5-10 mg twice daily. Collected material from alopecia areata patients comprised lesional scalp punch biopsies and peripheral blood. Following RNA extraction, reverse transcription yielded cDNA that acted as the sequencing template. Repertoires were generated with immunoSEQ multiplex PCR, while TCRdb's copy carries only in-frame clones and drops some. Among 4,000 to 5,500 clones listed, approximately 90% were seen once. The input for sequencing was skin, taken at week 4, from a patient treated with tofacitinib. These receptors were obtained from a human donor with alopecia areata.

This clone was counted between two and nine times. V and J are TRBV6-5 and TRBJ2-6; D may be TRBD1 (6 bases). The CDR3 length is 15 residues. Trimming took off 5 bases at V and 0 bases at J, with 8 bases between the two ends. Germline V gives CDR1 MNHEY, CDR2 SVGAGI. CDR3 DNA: TGTGCCAGCAGTACAGGGTCCTCTGGGGCCAACGTCCTGACTTTC. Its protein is CASSTGSSGANVLTF.

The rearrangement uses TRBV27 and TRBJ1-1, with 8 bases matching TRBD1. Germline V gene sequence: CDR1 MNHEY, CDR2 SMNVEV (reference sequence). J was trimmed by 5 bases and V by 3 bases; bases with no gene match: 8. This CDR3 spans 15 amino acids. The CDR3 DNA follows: TGTGCCAGCAGTTTGGCAGGGGGCGTAGGTACTGAAGCTTTCTTT. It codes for CASSLAGGVGTEAFF.

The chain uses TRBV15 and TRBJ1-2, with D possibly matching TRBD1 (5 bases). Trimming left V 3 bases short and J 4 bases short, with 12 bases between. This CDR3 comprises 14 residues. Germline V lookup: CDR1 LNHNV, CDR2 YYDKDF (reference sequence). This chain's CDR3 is CATSSGGESYGYTF. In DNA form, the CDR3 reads TGTGCCACCAGCAGTGGGGGAGAATCCTATGGCTACACCTTC.

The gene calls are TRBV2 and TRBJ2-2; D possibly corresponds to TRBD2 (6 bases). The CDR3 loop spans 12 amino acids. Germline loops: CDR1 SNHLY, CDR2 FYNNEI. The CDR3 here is CARRVNTGELFF. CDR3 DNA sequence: TGTGCGAGGAGGGTGAACACCGGGGAGCTGTTTTTT.

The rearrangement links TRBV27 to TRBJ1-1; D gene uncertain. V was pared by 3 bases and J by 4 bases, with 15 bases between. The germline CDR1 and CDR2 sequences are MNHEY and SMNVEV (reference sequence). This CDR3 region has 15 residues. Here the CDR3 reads CASSFGQGPSTEAFF. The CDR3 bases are TGTGCCAGCAGTTTTGGGCAAGGGCCTAGCACTGAAGCTTTCTTT.

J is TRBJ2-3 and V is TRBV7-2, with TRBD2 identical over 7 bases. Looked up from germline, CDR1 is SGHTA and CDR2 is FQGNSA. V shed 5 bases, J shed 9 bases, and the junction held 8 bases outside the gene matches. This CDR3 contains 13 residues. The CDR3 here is CASSPWGAGTQYF. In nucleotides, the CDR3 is TGTGCCAGCAGCCCCTGGGGAGCGGGGACGCAGTATTTT.

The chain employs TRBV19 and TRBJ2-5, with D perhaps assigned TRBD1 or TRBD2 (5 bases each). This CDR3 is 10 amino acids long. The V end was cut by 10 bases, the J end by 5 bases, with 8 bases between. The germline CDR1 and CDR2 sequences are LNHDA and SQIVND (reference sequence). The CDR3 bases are TGTGCCACGGGACGGGAGACCCAGTACTTC. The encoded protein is CATGRETQYF.

The CDR3 loop is CSVVLGGTVPEAFF. CDR3 sequence (DNA): TGCAGCGTGGTCTTAGGGGGCACGGTACCTGAAGCTTTCTTT. The rearrangement uses TRBV29-1 and TRBJ1-1; 7 bases are a match to TRBD1. The trim removed 6 bases at V and 6 bases at J, leaving 13 bases unmatched. This CDR3 comprises 14 residues. Germline CDR1 SQVTM, CDR2 ANQGSEA.

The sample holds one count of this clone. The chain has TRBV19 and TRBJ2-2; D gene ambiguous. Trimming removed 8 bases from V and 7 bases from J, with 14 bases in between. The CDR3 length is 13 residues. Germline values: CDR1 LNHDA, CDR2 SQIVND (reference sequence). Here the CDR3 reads CASFSPDGGELFF. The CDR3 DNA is TGTGCCAGTTTTTCCCCCGACGGCGGGGAGCTGTTTTTT.

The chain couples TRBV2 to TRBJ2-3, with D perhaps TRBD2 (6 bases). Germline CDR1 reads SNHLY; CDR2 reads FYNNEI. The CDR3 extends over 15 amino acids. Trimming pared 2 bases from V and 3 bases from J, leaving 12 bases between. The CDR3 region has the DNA TGTGCCAGCAGTGAACAGCGGGTACAAACAGATACGCAGTATTTT. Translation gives CASSEQRVQTDTQYF.

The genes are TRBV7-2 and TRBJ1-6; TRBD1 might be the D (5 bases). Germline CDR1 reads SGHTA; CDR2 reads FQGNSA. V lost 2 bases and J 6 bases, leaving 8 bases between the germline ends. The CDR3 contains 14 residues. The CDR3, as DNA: TGTGCCAGCAGCTTAAAGGGGCTTAATTCACCCCTCCACTTT. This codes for CASSLKGLNSPLHF.

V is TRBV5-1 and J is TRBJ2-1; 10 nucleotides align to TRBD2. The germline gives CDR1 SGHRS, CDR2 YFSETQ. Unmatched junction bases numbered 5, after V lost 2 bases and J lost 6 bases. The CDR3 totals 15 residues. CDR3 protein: CASSLASGGSNEQFF. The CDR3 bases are TGCGCCAGCAGCTTAGCTAGCGGGGGAAGCAATGAGCAGTTCTTC.

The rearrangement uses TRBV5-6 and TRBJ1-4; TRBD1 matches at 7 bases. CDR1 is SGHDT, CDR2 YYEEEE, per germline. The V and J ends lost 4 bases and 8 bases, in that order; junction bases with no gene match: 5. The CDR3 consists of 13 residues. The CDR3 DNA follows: TGTGCCAGCAGCCCCAGGGGGGGGGAAAAACTGTTTTTT. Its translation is CASSPRGGEKLFF.

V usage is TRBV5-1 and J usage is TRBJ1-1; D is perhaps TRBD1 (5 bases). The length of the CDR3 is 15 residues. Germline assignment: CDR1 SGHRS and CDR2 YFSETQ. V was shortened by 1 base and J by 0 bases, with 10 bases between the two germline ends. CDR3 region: CASSLFRDLNTEAFF. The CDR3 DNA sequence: TGCGCCAGCAGCTTGTTTAGGGACTTGAACACTGAAGCTTTCTTT.

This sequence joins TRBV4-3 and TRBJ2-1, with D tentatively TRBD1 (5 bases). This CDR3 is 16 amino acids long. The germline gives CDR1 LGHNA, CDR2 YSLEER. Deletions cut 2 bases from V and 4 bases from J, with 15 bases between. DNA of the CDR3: TGCGCCAGCAGCCAACAACCCTCCGGACAATACAATGAGCAGTTCTTC. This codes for CASSQQPSGQYNEQFF.

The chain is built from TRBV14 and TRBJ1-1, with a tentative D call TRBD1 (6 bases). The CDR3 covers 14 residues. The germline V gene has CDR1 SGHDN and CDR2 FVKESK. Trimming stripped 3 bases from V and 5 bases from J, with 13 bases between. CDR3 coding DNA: TGTGCCAGCAGCCAGGTAGGGGGTGTTACTGAAGCTTTCTTT. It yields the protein CASSQVGGVTEAFF.

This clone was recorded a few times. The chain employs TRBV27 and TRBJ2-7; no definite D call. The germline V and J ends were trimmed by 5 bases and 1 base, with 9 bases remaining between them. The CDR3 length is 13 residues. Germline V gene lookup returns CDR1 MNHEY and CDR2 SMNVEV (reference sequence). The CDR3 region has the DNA TGTGCCAGCAGTCAAGGGTTATCCTACGAGCAGTACTTC. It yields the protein CASSQGLSYEQYF.

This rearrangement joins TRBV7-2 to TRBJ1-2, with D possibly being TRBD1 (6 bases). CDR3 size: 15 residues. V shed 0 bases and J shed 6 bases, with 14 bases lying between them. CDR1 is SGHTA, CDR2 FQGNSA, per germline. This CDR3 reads CASSLAAGAFDGYTF. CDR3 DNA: TGTGCCAGCAGCTTAGCGGCGGGGGCCTTCGATGGCTACACCTTC.

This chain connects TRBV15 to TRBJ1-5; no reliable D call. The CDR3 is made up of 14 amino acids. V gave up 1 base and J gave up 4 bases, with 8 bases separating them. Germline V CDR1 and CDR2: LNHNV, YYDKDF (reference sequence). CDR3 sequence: CATSRADRNQPQHF. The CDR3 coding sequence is TGTGCCACCAGCAGAGCCGACCGTAATCAGCCCCAGCATTTT.

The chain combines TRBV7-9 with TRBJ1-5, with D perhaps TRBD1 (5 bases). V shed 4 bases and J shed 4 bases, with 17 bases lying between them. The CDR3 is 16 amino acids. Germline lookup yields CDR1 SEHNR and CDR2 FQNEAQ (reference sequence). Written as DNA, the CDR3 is TGTGCCAGCAGCTCGTCAACGGGGGTGAAGAATCAGCCCCAGCATTTT. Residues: CASSSSTGVKNQPQHF. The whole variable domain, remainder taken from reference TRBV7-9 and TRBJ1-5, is DTGVSQNPRHKITKRGQNVTFRCDPISEHNRLYWYRQTLGQGPEFLTYFQNEAQLEKSRLLSDRFSAERPKGSFSTLEIQRTEQGDSAMYLCASSSSTGVKNQPQHFGDGTRLSIL.

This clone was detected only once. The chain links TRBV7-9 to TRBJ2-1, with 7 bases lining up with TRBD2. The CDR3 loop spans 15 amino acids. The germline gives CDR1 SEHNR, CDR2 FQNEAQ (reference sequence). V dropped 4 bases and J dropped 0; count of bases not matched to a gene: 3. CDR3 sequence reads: CASSSERDSYNEQFF. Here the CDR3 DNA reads TGTGCCAGCAGCTCTGAGCGGGACTCCTACAATGAGCAGTTCTTC. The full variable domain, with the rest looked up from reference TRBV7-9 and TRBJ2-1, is DTGVSQNPRHKITKRGQNVTFRCDPISEHNRLYWYRQTLGQGPEFLTYFQNEAQLEKSRLLSDRFSAERPKGSFSTLEIQRTEQGDSAMYLCASSSERDSYNEQFFGPGTRLTVL.

The CDR3 region is CASRRVGDEQYF. CDR3 in DNA: TGTGCCAGCAGGAGAGTGGGGGACGAGCAGTACTTC. The chain couples TRBV6-6 to TRBJ2-7, with D possibly called TRBD1 or TRBD2 (5 bases each). Trimming stripped 6 bases from V and 5 bases from J, with 11 bases between. The CDR3 consists of 12 residues. In germline, CDR1 is MNHNY, CDR2 SVGAGI (reference sequence).

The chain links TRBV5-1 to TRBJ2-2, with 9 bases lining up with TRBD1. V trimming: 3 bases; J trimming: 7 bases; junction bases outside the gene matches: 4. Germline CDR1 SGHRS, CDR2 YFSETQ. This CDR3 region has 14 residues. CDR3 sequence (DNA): TGCGCCAGCAGCTCGACAGGGGGACACGGGGAGCTGTTTTTT. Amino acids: CASSSTGGHGELFF.

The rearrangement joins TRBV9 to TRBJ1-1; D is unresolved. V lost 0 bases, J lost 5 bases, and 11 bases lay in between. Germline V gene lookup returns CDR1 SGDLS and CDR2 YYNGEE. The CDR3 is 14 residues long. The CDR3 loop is CASSVEEGRTEAFF. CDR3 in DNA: TGTGCCAGCAGCGTAGAGGAAGGCAGGACTGAAGCTTTCTTT.

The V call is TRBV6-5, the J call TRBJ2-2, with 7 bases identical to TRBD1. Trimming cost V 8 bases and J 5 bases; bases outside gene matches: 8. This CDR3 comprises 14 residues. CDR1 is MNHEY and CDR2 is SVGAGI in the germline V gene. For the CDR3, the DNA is TGTGCCAGCGGAAGACAGGGAAGAACCGGGGAGCTGTTTTTT. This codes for CASGRQGRTGELFF.

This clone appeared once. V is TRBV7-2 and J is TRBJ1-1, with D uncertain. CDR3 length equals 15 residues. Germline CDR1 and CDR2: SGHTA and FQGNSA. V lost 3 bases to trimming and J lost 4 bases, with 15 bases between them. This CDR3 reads CASSFFPRGRTEAFF. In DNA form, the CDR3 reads TGTGCCAGCAGCTTCTTCCCTCGGGGTCGCACTGAAGCTTTCTTT.

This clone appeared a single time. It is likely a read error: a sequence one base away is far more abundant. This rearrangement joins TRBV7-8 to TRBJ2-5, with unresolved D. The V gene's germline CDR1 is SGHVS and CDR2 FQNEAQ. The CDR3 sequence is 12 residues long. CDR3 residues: CSSSLYQETQYF. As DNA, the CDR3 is TGTTCCAGCAGCTTATATCAAGAGACCCAGTACTTC.

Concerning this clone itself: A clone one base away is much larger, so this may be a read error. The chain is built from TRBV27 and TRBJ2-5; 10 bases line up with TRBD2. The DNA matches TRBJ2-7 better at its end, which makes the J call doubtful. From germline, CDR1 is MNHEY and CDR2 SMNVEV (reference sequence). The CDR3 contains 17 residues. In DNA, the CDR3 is TGTGCCAGCAGCCCTCTGGGGAGCGGGGGGGGTAGCGGCGAGCAGTACTTC. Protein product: CASSPLGSGGGSGEQYF.